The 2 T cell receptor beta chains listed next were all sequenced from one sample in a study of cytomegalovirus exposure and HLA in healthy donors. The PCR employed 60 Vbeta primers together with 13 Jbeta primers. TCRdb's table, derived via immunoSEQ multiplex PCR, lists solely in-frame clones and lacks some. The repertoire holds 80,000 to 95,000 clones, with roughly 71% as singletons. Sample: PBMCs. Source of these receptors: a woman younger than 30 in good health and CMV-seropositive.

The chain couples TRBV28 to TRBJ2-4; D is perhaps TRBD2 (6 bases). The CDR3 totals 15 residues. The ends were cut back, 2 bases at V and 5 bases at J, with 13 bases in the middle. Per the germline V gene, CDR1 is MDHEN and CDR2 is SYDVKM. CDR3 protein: CASSLSGFGENIQYF. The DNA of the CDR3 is TGTGCCAGCAGTTTAAGCGGGTTCGGGGAAAACATTCAGTACTTC.

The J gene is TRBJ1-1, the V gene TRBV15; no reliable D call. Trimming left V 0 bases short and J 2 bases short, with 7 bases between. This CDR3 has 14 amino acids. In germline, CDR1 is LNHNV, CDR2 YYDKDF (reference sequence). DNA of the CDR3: TGTGCCACCAGCAGAGATAGAGGAAACACTGAAGCTTTCTTT. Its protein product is CATSRDRGNTEAFF.